Included here is one T cell receptor beta chain sequence, with context. CDR3 length: 16 amino acids. V gave up 4 bases and J gave up 3 bases, with 18 bases separating them. Germline lookup yields CDR1 SGDLS and CDR2 YYNGEE. The sample belongs to a study of blood T cell repertoires in COVID-19. The study recruited people aged about 18 to 95 years across approximately 23 US areas. The study recruited exposed participants who had met a COVID-19 case within 2 weeks before entry. Authors' methods: Nucleated cell number was recorded as an estimate derived from reference gene primer amplification. TCRdb keeps only in-frame clones here, not all; method: immunoSEQ multiplex PCR. That table gives V, J and clone size, and the DNA gave D and trimming. The top ten clones hold 0.7% to 0.95% of a sample with under 450,000 clones, approximately 90% of them seen once.

This chain links TRBV9 with TRBJ2-3; tentative D call: TRBD2 (5 bases). This sequence originates from a woman in her 40s who had been exposed to COVID-19. Material: PBMCs or T cells enriched from blood (not recorded which). The CDR3: CASSTYWERDTDTQYF. For the CDR3, the DNA is TGTGCCAGCAGCACATACTGGGAACGGGATACAGATACGCAGTATTTT.